This note documents a single TCR beta chain sequence. This receptor's antigen is unknown. No qualities accompany the bases; no much larger clone lies one base away. Whole blood was collected in K2EDTA tubes by collaborating institutions according to the institutions' own protocols. For TCRbeta analysis, collaborators shipped samples in one of three forms: frozen whole blood, isolated PBMCs, or DNA extracted from either of those sample types. This record belongs to a study of blood T cell repertoires in COVID-19 (dated by TCRdb to the early 2020s). Looking at the study overall: Samples covering the acute and convalescent phases of COVID-19 were provided by collaborators in the United States, Italy and Spain. The material from the prospective study consisted of cDNA or gDNA derived from T cells, B-cell-depleted T cells, or PBMCs. Where available, HLA class I and class II types were taken from metadata supplied by the sample provider and were not determined by assay-based typing. A de-identified subject ID, COVID-19 status, age in years and sex were almost always included in the sample metadata. The dataset comprised deeply sampled blood TCRbeta repertoires from subjects exposed to, actively infected with, or recovered from COVID-19. A freely available public database, intended as a resource for researchers studying the immune response to SARS-CoV-2, is where the repertoires were released. The samples were drawn from the first 160 participants of the ongoing ImmuneRACE study and from 1,254 subjects provided by 6 global collaborators. Beyond this particular receptor, the publication reports: How much clinical and demographic metadata was included differed by source and by participant, and the metadata was provided uncurated.

The junction shows trimming of 0 bases on V and 5 bases on J, plus 11 bases between the germline ends. The germline V gene (reference sequence) specifies LNHNV as CDR1 and YYDKDF as CDR2. The CDR3 goes from the cysteine to the phenylalanine over 15 residues. Here the CDR3 DNA is all that survives: 45 bases in frame from base 1. TCRbeta CDR3 regions were amplified from genomic DNA using the immunoSEQ Assay, a bias-controlled multiplex PCR. In the original analysis: Nucleated cell counts per sample were estimated from amplification of reference gene primers within the assay. Sequence reads were collapsed and filtered to measure the absolute abundance of every unique TCRbeta CDR3 rearrangement. Productive Simpson clonality was computed per sample as the square root of Simpson's diversity index over productive rearrangements. TCRdb took this table from immuneACCESS and kept in-frame rearrangements with V and J called. Such tables lack part of the clones; where checked against another copy, unresolved V genes explain under half of the gap, and the rest is unexplained. V, J and clone size were drawn from that table, and D and trimming were deduced from the DNA. Here the sample has tens of thousands of clones; 70% to 90% occur a single time. The leading ten clones occupy about a sixth of the sample.

The receptor was isolated from a human donor in a cohort sampled during active COVID-19. The donor label of this sample is uncertain. Here the chain combines TRBV15 and TRBJ2-1; TRBD1 is possibly the D segment (6 matching bases). Input material: peripheral blood. The DNA is TGTGCCACCAGCAGAGAGGGCAGGGGCAACAATGAGCAGTTCTTC. The translation is CATSREGRGNNEQFF.